The rows below give T cell receptor delta chains drawn from one sample of a study of gammadelta T cells in human blood. TCRdb fed the RT-PCR reads to CATT. The table has around 1,000 delta-chain clones, approximately 19% seen once. The sequenced material came from Vgamma9Vdelta2 gamma-delta T cells from infant blood. These receptors came from a human donor. Each CDR3 is given with its conserved first and last residue. Each record gives: D gene, V gene, J gene, clone size, CDR3 protein, CDR3 DNA. A D gene is named only where the DNA matches it firmly. Clone size appears in some rows only: once, few, many, or a class for an expanded clone.

d_call: TRDD3; v_call: TRDV2; j_call: TRDJ2; clone_size: large; cdr3_aa: CACDTILGDTAQLFF; cdr3_nt: TGTGCCTGTGACACTATACTGGGGGATACAGCACAACTCTTCTTT
d_call: NA; v_call: TRDV2; j_call: TRDJ3; clone_size: medium-sized; cdr3_aa: CACDTAGPSSWDTRQMFF; cdr3_nt: TGTGCCTGTGACACCGCGGGCCCGAGCTCCTGGGACACCCGACAGATGTTTTTC
d_call: TRDD3; v_call: TRDV2; j_call: TRDJ3; clone_size: large; cdr3_aa: CACDILGDGTWDTRQMFF; cdr3_nt: TGTGCCTGTGACATACTGGGGGATGGAACCTGGGACACCCGACAGATGTTTTTC
d_call: TRDD3; v_call: TRDV2; j_call: TRDJ3; clone_size: large; cdr3_aa: CACDTAGGYSWDTRQMFF; cdr3_nt: TGTGCCTGTGACACCGCTGGGGGATACTCCTGGGACACCCGACAGATGTTTTTC
d_call: TRDD3; v_call: TRDV2; j_call: TRDJ3; clone_size: large; cdr3_aa: CACDTWGIKQTWDTRQMFF; cdr3_nt: TGTGCCTGTGACACCTGGGGGATAAAGCAAACCTGGGACACCCGACAGATGTTTTTC
d_call: NA; v_call: TRDV2; j_call: TRDJ1; clone_size: medium-sized; cdr3_aa: CACDVLGDPYTDKLIF; cdr3_nt: TGTGCCTGTGACGTACTTGGGGATCCGTACACCGATAAACTCATCTTT
d_call: TRDD3; v_call: TRDV2; j_call: TRDJ3; clone_size: large; cdr3_aa: CACDTAVLGGASSWDTRQMFF; cdr3_nt: TGTGCCTGTGACACGGCCGTACTGGGGGGGGCGAGCTCCTGGGACACCCGACAGATGTTTTTC
d_call: TRDD3; v_call: TRDV2; j_call: TRDJ3; clone_size: large; cdr3_aa: CACDTLGDVSWDTRQMFF; cdr3_nt: TGTGCCTGTGACACTCTGGGGGACGTCTCCTGGGACACCCGACAGATGTTTTTC
d_call: NA; v_call: TRDV2; j_call: TRDJ1; clone_size: large; cdr3_aa: CACDTLGNTDKLIF; cdr3_nt: TGTGCCTGTGACACGCTGGGGAACACCGATAAACTCATCTTT
d_call: TRDD3; v_call: TRDV2; j_call: TRDJ3; clone_size: large; cdr3_aa: CACDTGGYQLGWDTRQMFF; cdr3_nt: TGTGCCTGTGACACTGGGGGATACCAACTAGGCTGGGACACCCGACAGATGTTTTTC
d_call: TRDD3; v_call: TRDV2; j_call: TRDJ3; clone_size: medium-sized; cdr3_aa: CACDGATGGNSWDTRQMFF; cdr3_nt: TGTGCCTGTGATGGGGCTACTGGGGGCAACTCCTGGGACACCCGACAGATGTTTTTC
d_call: TRDD3; v_call: TRDV2; j_call: TRDJ3; clone_size: medium-sized; cdr3_aa: CACDTGGLLGSSWDTRQMFF; cdr3_nt: TGTGCCTGTGACACCGGAGGATTACTGGGGAGCTCCTGGGACACCCGACAGATGTTTTTC
d_call: TRDD3; v_call: TRDV2; j_call: TRDJ3; clone_size: medium-sized; cdr3_aa: CACDVLGDRTWDTRQMFF; cdr3_nt: TGTGCCTGTGATGTACTGGGGGATAGGACCTGGGACACCCGACAGATGTTTTTC
d_call: NA; v_call: TRDV2; j_call: TRDJ3; clone_size: large; cdr3_aa: CACDTVGAWDTRQMFF; cdr3_nt: TGTGCCTGTGACACCGTGGGGGCCTGGGACACCCGACAGATGTTTTTC
d_call: TRDD3; v_call: TRDV2; j_call: TRDJ1; clone_size: NA; cdr3_aa: CACDTVAGGDYTDKLIF; cdr3_nt: TGTGCCTGTGACACCGTAGCTGGGGGAGATTACACCGATAAACTCATCTTT
d_call: TRDD3; v_call: TRDV2; j_call: TRDJ3; clone_size: medium-sized; cdr3_aa: CACDTVGDRVWDTRQMFF; cdr3_nt: TGTGCCTGTGACACCGTGGGGGATAGAGTATGGGACACCCGACAGATGTTTTTC
d_call: TRDD3; v_call: TRDV2; j_call: TRDJ3; clone_size: medium-sized; cdr3_aa: CACDTVSLGDTWDTRQMFF; cdr3_nt: TGTGCCTGTGACACCGTATCACTGGGGGATACCTGGGACACCCGACAGATGTTTTTC
d_call: TRDD3; v_call: TRDV2; j_call: TRDJ3; clone_size: medium-sized; cdr3_aa: CACDVWGGSWDTRQMFF; cdr3_nt: TGTGCCTGTGACGTCTGGGGGGGCTCCTGGGACACCCGACAGATGTTTTTC
d_call: TRDD3; v_call: TRDV2; j_call: TRDJ3; clone_size: large; cdr3_aa: CACDGVGDLDTRQMFF; cdr3_nt: TGTGCCTGTGACGGGGTGGGGGATTTGGACACCCGACAGATGTTTTTC
d_call: TRDD3; v_call: TRDV2; j_call: TRDJ3; clone_size: large; cdr3_aa: CACDTVLGDTRSWDTRQMFF; cdr3_nt: TGTGCCTGTGACACCGTACTGGGGGATACGCGAAGCTGGGACACCCGACAGATGTTTTTC
d_call: TRDD3; v_call: TRDV2; j_call: TRDJ3; clone_size: large; cdr3_aa: CACDTLGDNSWDTRQMFF; cdr3_nt: TGTGCCTGTGACACCTTGGGGGACAACTCCTGGGACACCCGACAGATGTTTTTC
d_call: TRDD3; v_call: TRDV2; j_call: TRDJ1; clone_size: large; cdr3_aa: CACDTWGIDKLIF; cdr3_nt: TGTGCCTGTGACACCTGGGGGATCGATAAACTCATCTTT
d_call: TRDD3; v_call: TRDV2; j_call: TRDJ3; clone_size: large; cdr3_aa: CACDTGGIRGGSWDTRQMFF; cdr3_nt: TGTGCCTGTGACACCGGGGGGATTCGCGGGGGCTCCTGGGACACCCGACAGATGTTTTTC
d_call: NA; v_call: TRDV2; j_call: TRDJ3; clone_size: large; cdr3_aa: CACDTGSSRALSWDTRQMFF; cdr3_nt: TGTGCCTGTGACACCGGTTCCTCCCGTGCCCTCTCCTGGGACACCCGACAGATGTTTTTC
d_call: NA; v_call: TRDV2; j_call: TRDJ3; clone_size: large; cdr3_aa: CACDTMGVSSWDTRQMFF; cdr3_nt: TGTGCCTGTGACACCATGGGGGTGAGCTCCTGGGACACCCGACAGATGTTTTTC
d_call: NA; v_call: TRDV2; j_call: TRDJ2; clone_size: medium-sized; cdr3_aa: CACDALLGLTAQLFF; cdr3_nt: TGTGCCTGTGACGCACTACTGGGTTTGACAGCACAACTCTTCTTT
d_call: NA; v_call: TRDV2; j_call: TRDJ1; clone_size: hyperexpanded; cdr3_aa: CACDTWGTDKLIF; cdr3_nt: TGTGCCTGTGACACCTGGGGGACCGATAAACTCATCTTT
d_call: NA; v_call: TRDV2; j_call: TRDJ3; clone_size: NA; cdr3_aa: CACDTVAMDSWDTRQMFF; cdr3_nt: TGTGCCTGTGACACCGTCGCCATGGACTCCTGGGACACCCGACAGATGTTTTTC
d_call: TRDD3; v_call: TRDV2; j_call: TRDJ3; clone_size: few; cdr3_aa: CACDTVVLGDTGSSSWDTRQMFF; cdr3_nt: TGTGCCTGTGACACCGTCGTTCTGGGGGATACGGGATCGAGCTCCTGGGACACCCGACAGATGTTTTTC
d_call: TRDD3; v_call: TRDV2; j_call: TRDJ3; clone_size: large; cdr3_aa: CACDILGDTQSSWDTRQMFF; cdr3_nt: TGTGCCTGTGACATCCTGGGGGATACGCAGAGCTCCTGGGACACCCGACAGATGTTTTTC
d_call: TRDD3; v_call: TRDV2; j_call: TRDJ3; clone_size: large; cdr3_aa: CACDTGGYSSWDTRQMFF; cdr3_nt: TGTGCCTGTGACACTGGGGGATACAGCTCCTGGGACACCCGACAGATGTTTTTC
d_call: TRDD3; v_call: TRDV2; j_call: TRDJ3; clone_size: few; cdr3_aa: CACDTGYAVGSWDTRQMFF; cdr3_nt: TGTGCCTGTGACACCGGATACGCAGTTGGTTCCTGGGACACCCGACAGATGTTTTTC
d_call: TRDD3; v_call: TRDV2; j_call: TRDJ3; clone_size: large; cdr3_aa: CACDTVLGDTWDTRQMFF; cdr3_nt: TGTGCCTGTGACACCGTACTGGGGGATACGTGGGACACCCGACAGATGTTTTTC
d_call: NA; v_call: TRDV2; j_call: TRDJ2; clone_size: large; cdr3_aa: CACDEVGGFALTAQLFF; cdr3_nt: TGTGCCTGTGACGAGGTAGGGGGGTTCGCCTTGACAGCACAACTCTTCTTT
d_call: TRDD3; v_call: TRDV2; j_call: TRDJ3; clone_size: NA; cdr3_aa: CACDTVLGDTRWDTRQMFF; cdr3_nt: TGTGCCTGTGACACCGTACTGGGGGATACGCGTTGGGACACCCGACAGATGTTTTTC
d_call: TRDD3; v_call: TRDV2; j_call: TRDJ2; clone_size: large; cdr3_aa: CACDSLLGDTPNSIAQLFF; cdr3_nt: TGTGCCTGTGACTCTTTACTGGGGGATACACCCAATAGTATAGCACAACTCTTCTTT
d_call: TRDD3; v_call: TRDV2; j_call: TRDJ3; clone_size: large; cdr3_aa: CACDTVGDRSWDTRQMFF; cdr3_nt: TGTGCCTGTGACACCGTGGGGGACCGCTCCTGGGACACCCGACAGATGTTTTTC
d_call: TRDD3; v_call: TRDV2; j_call: TRDJ2; clone_size: large; cdr3_aa: CACDLLGDDSLTAQLFF; cdr3_nt: TGTGCCTGTGACCTACTGGGGGATGATTCTTTGACAGCACAACTCTTCTTT
d_call: TRDD3; v_call: TRDV2; j_call: TRDJ3; clone_size: large; cdr3_aa: CACDTALGDTWDTRQMFF; cdr3_nt: TGTGCCTGTGACACCGCGTTGGGGGATACGTGGGACACCCGACAGATGTTTTTC
d_call: TRDD3; v_call: TRDV2; j_call: TRDJ3; clone_size: large; cdr3_aa: CACDTVLGDTRSSWDTRQMFF; cdr3_nt: TGTGCCTGTGACACCGTACTGGGGGATACTCGTAGCTCCTGGGACACCCGACAGATGTTTTTC
d_call: NA; v_call: TRDV2; j_call: TRDJ3; clone_size: medium-sized; cdr3_aa: CACDTVEDTSWDTRQMFF; cdr3_nt: TGTGCCTGTGACACCGTTGAGGATACCTCCTGGGACACCCGACAGATGTTTTTC
d_call: TRDD3; v_call: TRDV2; j_call: TRDJ2; clone_size: large; cdr3_aa: CACDVLGDTTAQLFF; cdr3_nt: TGTGCCTGTGACGTACTGGGGGATACGACAGCACAACTCTTCTTT
d_call: NA; v_call: TRDV2; j_call: TRDJ3; clone_size: few; cdr3_aa: CACAWDTRQMFF; cdr3_nt: TGTGCCTGTGCCTGGGACACCCGACAGATGTTTTTC
d_call: TRDD3; v_call: TRDV2; j_call: TRDJ1; clone_size: medium-sized; cdr3_aa: CACDRLGDRPYTDKLIF; cdr3_nt: TGTGCCTGTGACCGACTGGGGGATAGGCCGTACACCGATAAACTCATCTTT
d_call: TRDD3; v_call: TRDV2; j_call: TRDJ1; clone_size: medium-sized; cdr3_aa: CACDVLGDRYTDKLIF; cdr3_nt: TGTGCCTGTGACGTACTGGGGGATCGGTACACCGATAAACTCATCTTT
d_call: TRDD3; v_call: TRDV2; j_call: TRDJ3; clone_size: large; cdr3_aa: CACDTLGDSSWDTRQMFF; cdr3_nt: TGTGCCTGTGACACCTTGGGGGATAGCTCCTGGGACACCCGACAGATGTTTTTC
d_call: TRDD3; v_call: TRDV2; j_call: TRDJ3; clone_size: medium-sized; cdr3_aa: CACDTAGGYANWDTRQMFF; cdr3_nt: TGTGCCTGTGACACCGCTGGGGGATACGCGAACTGGGACACCCGACAGATGTTTTTC
d_call: TRDD3; v_call: TRDV2; j_call: TRDJ3; clone_size: medium-sized; cdr3_aa: CACDTGYASSWDTRQMFF; cdr3_nt: TGTGCCTGTGACACCGGATACGCCAGCTCCTGGGACACCCGACAGATGTTTTTC
d_call: TRDD3; v_call: TRDV2; j_call: TRDJ3; clone_size: medium-sized; cdr3_aa: CACDVLGDRSPWDTRQMFF; cdr3_nt: TGTGCCTGTGACGTACTGGGGGATCGGAGCCCCTGGGACACCCGACAGATGTTTTTC
d_call: TRDD3; v_call: TRDV2; j_call: TRDJ3; clone_size: medium-sized; cdr3_aa: CACNKVLGDNSWDTRQMFF; cdr3_nt: TGTGCCTGTAACAAAGTACTGGGGGATAATTCCTGGGACACCCGACAGATGTTTTTC
d_call: TRDD3; v_call: TRDV2; j_call: TRDJ3; clone_size: medium-sized; cdr3_aa: CACDTLGDTWDTRQMFF; cdr3_nt: TGTGCCTGTGACACACTGGGGGATACCTGGGACACCCGACAGATGTTTTTC
d_call: NA; v_call: TRDV2; j_call: TRDJ3; clone_size: large; cdr3_aa: CACDPARGGQGSWDTRQMFF; cdr3_nt: TGTGCCTGTGACCCGGCCCGGGGGGGCCAAGGCTCCTGGGACACCCGACAGATGTTTTTC
d_call: TRDD3; v_call: TRDV2; j_call: TRDJ1; clone_size: few; cdr3_aa: CACDKLGDTGLRTDKLIF; cdr3_nt: TGTGCCTGTGACAAACTGGGGGATACAGGTTTAAGGACCGATAAACTCATCTTT